Listed below are T cell receptor beta chains from one sample, sequenced in a study of blood T cell repertoires in COVID-19. The method was immunoSEQ multiplex PCR; TCRdb's version includes in-frame clones alone and lacks a portion of them. The sample consists of just over 75,000 clones, approximately 80% of them appearing once. The source material was peripheral blood. These receptors were obtained from a man aged 60-69 years with active or convalescent COVID-19. Each CDR3 is given with its conserved first and last residue. Each record gives: clone size, D gene, J gene, V gene, CDR3 protein, CDR3 DNA. D genes are given only for firm matches. Clone size is shown for a subset of rows, as once, few, many or a class of expanded clone.

few,TRBD2,TRBJ2-3,TRBV7-2,CASSTGTSGGGTDTQYF,TGTGCCAGCAGCACCGGGACTAGCGGGGGGGGCACAGATACGCAGTATTTT
.,.,TRBJ2-3,TRBV28,CASQQGGSTDTQYF,TGTGCCAGTCAACAGGGGGGGAGCACAGATACGCAGTATTTT
.,.,TRBJ2-1,TRBV9,CASSVGHGSGNEQFF,TGTGCCAGCAGCGTAGGACACGGTTCGGGAAATGAGCAGTTCTTC
.,.,TRBJ1-2,TRBV6-5,CASSFSRTANYGYTF,TGTGCCAGCAGTTTCTCCAGGACAGCAAACTATGGCTACACCTTC
.,TRBD1,TRBJ1-4,TRBV4-1,CASSQWAGQGHEKLFF,TGCGCCAGCAGCCAGTGGGCCGGACAGGGGCACGAAAAACTGTTTTTT
.,TRBD1,TRBJ1-2,TRBV18,CASSQTGGSYGYTF,TGTGCCAGCTCACAGACAGGGGGCTCCTATGGCTACACCTTC
once,TRBD1,TRBJ1-1,TRBV9,CASSVGNRGRVEAFF,TGTGCCAGCAGCGTAGGAAACAGGGGGCGAGTTGAAGCTTTCTTT
.,TRBD1,TRBJ1-4,TRBV10-1,CASLLQGQDEKLFF,TGCGCCAGCCTCCTACAGGGGCAGGATGAAAAACTGTTTTTT
.,.,TRBJ1-2,TRBV14,CASSPQGSSGGYTF,TGTGCCAGCAGCCCCCAGGGGTCCTCGGGTGGCTACACCTTC
.,.,TRBJ1-1,TRBV6-2/TRBV6-3,CASSYSALPLMNTEAFF,TGTGCCAGCAGTTACTCAGCTCTACCCTTAATGAACACTGAAGCTTTCTTT
.,.,TRBJ1-6,TRBV12-5,CASGLGGERSPLHF,TGTGCTAGTGGTTTGGGCGGGGAGAGGTCACCCCTCCACTTT
.,TRBD1,TRBJ1-2,TRBV5-1,CASSLSEGQANYGYTF,TGCGCCAGCAGCCTCAGTGAGGGACAGGCTAACTATGGCTACACCTTC
.,.,TRBJ2-5,TRBV15,CATSLLEEETQYF,TGTGCCACCAGCTTGCTGGAGGAAGAGACCCAGTACTTC
.,.,TRBJ2-7,TRBV10-3,CAITPDSYEQYF,TGTGCCATCACTCCGGACAGCTACGAGCAGTACTTC
.,.,TRBJ1-5,TRBV10-3,CAISEPEGPQHF,TGTGCCATCAGTGAGCCGGAGGGGCCCCAGCATTTT
.,TRBD2,TRBJ2-1,TRBV7-3,CASSLLAGGSDEQFF,TGTGCCAGCAGCCTCTTAGCGGGGGGGAGTGATGAGCAGTTCTTC
once,TRBD1,TRBJ1-4,TRBV30,CAWSVGTGDEKLFF,TGTGCCTGGAGTGTAGGGACAGGGGATGAAAAACTGTTTTTT
.,TRBD1,TRBJ2-2,TRBV5-4,CASSVPGQGSVGELFF,TGTGCCAGCAGCGTTCCGGGACAGGGTTCGGTCGGGGAGCTGTTTTTT
.,TRBD1,TRBJ1-1,TRBV7-9,CASSLGRGRGTAAFF,TGTGCCAGCAGCTTAGGTAGAGGCAGGGGGACCGCAGCTTTCTTT
.,.,TRBJ1-4,TRBV5-4,CASSLPTGKLFF,TGTGCCAGCAGCTTGCCGACGGGAAAACTGTTTTTT